This T cell receptor beta chain was sequenced in a study of STAT5B mutations in CD4+ large granular lymphocyte leukemia. Looked up from germline, CDR1 is MGHRA and CDR2 is YSYEKL. The V gene lost 7 bases and the J gene lost 2 bases, with 17 bases spanning the gap. This CDR3 spans 15 amino acids. With respect to this clone: Its antigen is unidentified.

TCRdb's table, derived via immunoSEQ multiplex PCR, lists solely in-frame clones and lacks some. The repertoire includes tens of thousands of clones, roughly 80% of them detected once, and under 0.4% sits in the top ten. General observations from the study: The CD4+ versus CD8+ T-LGLL clonality difference may reflect limited sample size. Top patient clones used TRBV06 genes more often: 8/27 versus 2/35 in controls. Patient CD4-sorted repertoires looked more clonal than healthy CD4+ repertoires, even without putative leukemic clones.

Sample: CD4+ T cells from blood buffy coats. The TCR originated in a human donor in good health. J is TRBJ1-2 and V is TRBV4-1; a weak D match, TRBD1 (5 bases). The CDR3 region has the DNA TGCGCCAGCAACCGGGACCCAGGGTCCAACTATGGCTACACCTTC. It encodes CASNRDPGSNYGYTF.